The clone carrying this T cell receptor (beta chain) is medium-sized. The sample is drawn from a study of T-cell reconstitution after alpha-beta-depleted transplantation in children. Unique molecular identifiers featured in how the TCRbeta library was prepared. Using its own MiXCR run on the PCR reads, TCRdb lists one record per CDR3 protein. Among about 500,000 distinct CDR3 sequences, 32% were seen once, and the ten largest hold 2% to 3%. The V segment lost 6 bases and the J segment 5 bases; nucleotides outside the gene matches: 6. This CDR3 is 13 amino acids long. The germline V gene has CDR1 DFQATT and CDR2 SNEGSKA (reference sequence).

The chain couples TRBV20-1 to TRBJ2-2; TRBD1 agrees at 7 bases. This TCR was recovered from a human donor who donated a stem cell graft to a child with aplastic anemia. The material was PBMCs from the stem cell graft donor, obtained from the stem cell graft. In DNA, the CDR3 is TGCAGTGCCCCAGGGGGAAGGACCGGGGAGCTGTTTTTT. Translation gives CSAPGGRTGELFF.